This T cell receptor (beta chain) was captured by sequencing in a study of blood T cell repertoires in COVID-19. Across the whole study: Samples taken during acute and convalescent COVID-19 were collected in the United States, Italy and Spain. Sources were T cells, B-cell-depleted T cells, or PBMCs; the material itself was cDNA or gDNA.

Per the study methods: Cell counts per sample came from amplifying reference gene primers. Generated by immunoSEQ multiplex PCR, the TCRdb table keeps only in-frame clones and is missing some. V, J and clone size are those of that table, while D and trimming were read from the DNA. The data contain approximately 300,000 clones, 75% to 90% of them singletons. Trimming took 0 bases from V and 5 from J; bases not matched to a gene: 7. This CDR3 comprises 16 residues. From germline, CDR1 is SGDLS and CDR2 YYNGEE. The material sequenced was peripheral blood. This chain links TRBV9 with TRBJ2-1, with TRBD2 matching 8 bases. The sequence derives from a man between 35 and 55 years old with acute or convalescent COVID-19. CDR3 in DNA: TGTGCCAGCAGCGTAGCTCTGGCGGGGGGAGACAATGAGCAGTTCTTC. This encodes CASSVALAGGDNEQFF.